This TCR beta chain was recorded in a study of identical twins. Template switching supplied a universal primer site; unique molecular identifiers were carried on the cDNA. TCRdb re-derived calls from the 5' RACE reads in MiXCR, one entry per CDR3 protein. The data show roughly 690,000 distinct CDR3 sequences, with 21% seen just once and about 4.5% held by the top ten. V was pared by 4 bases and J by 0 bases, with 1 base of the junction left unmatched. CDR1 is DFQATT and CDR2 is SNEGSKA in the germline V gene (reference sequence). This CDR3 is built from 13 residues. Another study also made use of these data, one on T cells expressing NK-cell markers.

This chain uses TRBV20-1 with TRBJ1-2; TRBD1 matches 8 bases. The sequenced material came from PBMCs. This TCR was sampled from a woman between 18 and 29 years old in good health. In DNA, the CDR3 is TGCAGTGCTATACAGGGGGCTAACTATGGCTACACCTTC. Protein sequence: CSAIQGANYGYTF.